The source of this T cell receptor beta chain is a study of identical twins. TCRdb redid the calling of the 5' RACE reads with MiXCR, one entry per CDR3 protein. The data hold fewer than 900,000 distinct CDR3 sequences, with 21% observed a single time. Germline CDR1 and CDR2: MNHNS and SASEGT. The CDR3 covers 14 residues. Trimming took 2 bases from V and 5 from J; bases not matched to a gene: 4. Remarks on this clonotype: Its antigen remains unidentified.

All donors comprised healthy Caucasians. Study findings and constraints: Models underestimated TCR alpha sharing (out-of-frame) in monozygotic twins. Invariant MAIT and iNKT cells are populations that could partly confound zero-insertion analyses.

These same data were also listed under a study on T cells expressing NK-cell markers. As reported in that work: Repertoires of TCR beta were obtained from T cells sorted as CD3+CD56+NKG2C+, CD3+CD56+NKG2C- and CD3+CD56-NKG2C+.

The chain carries TRBV6-1 and TRBJ2-5; 8 nucleotides match TRBD1. This receptor was obtained from a young woman in good health. Sequenced: PBMCs. Here the CDR3 reads CASSESTGVETQYF. The CDR3 region has the DNA TGTGCCAGCAGTGAATCGACAGGGGTCGAGACCCAGTACTTC.